This TCR beta chain appears in the sequencing data of a study of blood T cell repertoires in COVID-19. Study overall: The study drew acute and convalescent COVID-19 samples from the United States, Italy and Spain. Nucleic acid was either cDNA or gDNA, and it came from T cells, B-cell-depleted T cells, or PBMCs.

Assay: immunoSEQ multiplex PCR; the TCRdb copy retains only in-frame clones and omits some. The sample has some 200,000 clones; about 85% are singletons. The germline V gene encodes CDR1 KGHSH and CDR2 LQKENI. This CDR3 has 15 amino acids. Trimming cost V 1 base and J 7 bases; bases outside gene matches: 9. This sequence joins TRBV18 and TRBJ1-2, with 7 bases fitting TRBD1. Source material: peripheral blood. This TCR was recovered from a man between 60 and 75 years old with active or convalescent COVID-19. CDR3 in DNA: TGTGCCAGCTCACCACTCGGGACAGTGGAGATTGGCTACACCTTC. Protein sequence: CASSPLGTVEIGYTF.